This T cell receptor beta chain derives from a study of T cell responses to AZD1222 COVID-19 vaccine. On this clone: The antigen remains unidentified.

This table comes from immunoSEQ multiplex PCR, and its TCRdb copy is limited to in-frame clones, with some not included. The data show over 200,000 clones, roughly 94% seen once. Findings of the study overall: Repertoires were collected only later (after the peak T cell response had occurred). Clonal diversity was possibly underestimated, and the donors were mostly white British, with more females. There were vaccine-associated CD4 TCRs across spike, dominant at 160-218 and 743-854.

CDR1 MGHRA and CDR2 YSYEKL come from the germline V gene. With 5 bases removed from V and 5 bases from J, the gap between germline ends came to 13 bases. This CDR3 is 13 amino acids long. The rearrangement links TRBV4-1 to TRBJ2-7, with D perhaps given as TRBD1 or TRBD2 (6 bases each). The sequence was collected from an adult who received the MenACWY meningococcal vaccine as a control. Sequencing was performed on peripheral blood, taken 28 days after the second dose of the MenACWY control vaccine. CDR3 amino acids: CASSGGTLHEQYF. The CDR3 nucleotides are TGCGCCAGCAGCGGCGGGACACTCCACGAGCAGTACTTC.